Listed below are T cell receptor beta chains from one sample, sequenced in a study of CD8 T cells in ankylosing spondylitis. TCRdb reanalysed the 5' RACE reads using MiXCR and keeps one entry per CDR3 protein. Among hundreds of thousands of distinct CDR3 sequences listed, approximately 10% were seen once. Sample: blood, either unsorted or a sorted T cell fraction (not recorded which). The receptors derive from a male donor with ankylosing spondylitis. Each CDR3 is given without its conserved first and last residue.

v_gene: TRBV20-1
CDR3aa: SATDSNQETQY

v_gene: TRBV7-3
CDR3aa: ASSLKGLNTEAF

v_gene: TRBV5-1
CDR3aa: ASSFQGAGGETQY

v_gene: TRBV7-3
CDR3aa: ASSPSGGALLAKNIQY

v_gene: TRBV20-1
CDR3aa: SAKRDSATYEQY

v_gene: TRBV7-3
CDR3aa: ASSLNAHNEQF

v_gene: TRBV20-1
CDR3aa: SASTDQNEQF

v_gene: TRBV20-1
CDR3aa: SARQGKETQY

v_gene: TRBV24-1
CDR3aa: ATSDFSGGSNQPQH

v_gene: TRBV7-2
CDR3aa: ASSSSLGANVLT

v_gene: TRBV10-3
CDR3aa: AIRTSGMGPDTQY

v_gene: TRBV5-1
CDR3aa: ASRQEVDTQY